These 4 T cell receptor beta chains came from one sample sequenced in a study of cytomegalovirus exposure and HLA in healthy donors. PCR involved 60 Vbeta and 13 Jbeta primers. Profiled with immunoSEQ multiplex PCR; TCRdb holds only in-frame clones, not every one. The sample has 95,000 or so clones, approximately 81% seen once. The specimen sequenced was PBMCs. These receptors all come from a woman aged 70 to 79 in good health and CMV-seropositive.

This chain joins TRBV5-1 and TRBJ2-3; TRBD2 agrees at 8 bases. The V gene end was trimmed by 7 bases and the J gene end by 4 bases; junction bases not matched to a gene: 8. Germline V CDR1 and CDR2: SGHRS, YFSETQ. The CDR3 is 14 residues long. CDR3 sequence (DNA): TGCGCCAGCGCTACGGGAGGGCCTGCAGATACGCAGTATTTT. As protein: CASATGGPADTQYF.

This clone was picked up one time. In the same sample, other DNA sequences code for this CDR3. The V call is TRBV7-2, the J call TRBJ2-3; 7 nucleotides match TRBD2. Germline V gene lookup returns CDR1 SGHTA and CDR2 FQGNSA. CDR3 length: 15 residues. After removal of 1 base from V and 0 bases from J, the junction contained 1 base not matched to a gene. The CDR3 region is CASSLEGGSTDTQYF. CDR3 in DNA: TGTGCCAGCAGCTTAGAGGGAGGGAGCACAGATACGCAGTATTTT.

The chain carries TRBV7-6 and TRBJ2-5; 8 positions agree with TRBD2. The V and J ends lost 1 base and 5 bases, in that order; junction bases with no gene match: 6. CDR3 length: 15 residues. CDR1 is SGHVS, CDR2 FNYEAQ, per germline. DNA for the CDR3: TGTGCCAGCAGCTTAGGATGGACTAGCCTGGAGACCCAGTACTTC. It encodes CASSLGWTSLETQYF.

The chain has TRBV14 and TRBJ2-3, with TRBD1 identical over 10 bases. Germline-derived CDR1 and CDR2 are SGHDN and FVKESK. The CDR3 is 15 amino acids. The J segment lost 4 bases and the V segment lost 4 bases, leaving 5 bases of the junction unmatched. The CDR3 bases are TGTGCCAGCAGCCGGGACAGGGGAGGATCAGATACGCAGTATTTT. Translation: CASSRDRGGSDTQYF. The full variable domain, rest sourced from reference TRBV14 and TRBJ2-3, is EAGVTQFPSHSVIEKGQTVTLRCDPISGHDNLYWYRRVMGKEIKFLLHFVKESKQDESGMPNNRFLAERTGGTYSTLKVQPAELEDSGVYFCASSRDRGGSDTQYFGPGTRLTVL.